This T cell receptor beta chain was sequenced for a study of blood T cell repertoires in COVID-19. Enrollees, about 18 to 100 years old, lived in roughly 24 US areas. Two negative PCRs, clearance, or symptom resolution were required of recovered Cohort 3 donors. This clone turned up a few times. V lost 5 bases to trimming and J lost 0 bases, with 10 bases between them. The CDR3 loop spans 15 amino acids. CDR1 and CDR2 (germline): SGHTA, FQGTGA. Original handling: Cell counts per sample came from amplifying reference gene primers. The data were produced by immunoSEQ multiplex PCR, yet TCRdb's version contains in-frame clones alone and is incomplete. Clonal size and the V and J genes are those of that table, whereas D and trimming came from the DNA. The table lists 140,000 to 150,000 clones, 70% to 90% of them singletons.

The sequenced sample consisted of PBMCs or T cells enriched from blood (not recorded which). This chain uses TRBV7-3 with TRBJ2-2; TRBD1 might be the D (6 bases). This sequence was found in a middle-aged man who had recovered from COVID-19. In nucleotides, the CDR3 is TGTGCCAGCAGCCTCAGACAGGCGAACACCGGGGAGCTGTTTTTT. Translated: CASSLRQANTGELFF.